The TCR beta chain under discussion was sequenced for a study of molecular identifiers for immune sequencing clone quantification. Study as a whole: Replicate experiments divided RNA from 20,000 or 100,000 naive CD8 cells into five parts and sequenced four.

A CD8+CD4-CCR7+CD45RA+ phenotype served as the sorting definition for naive CD8 T cells. V dropped 6 bases and J dropped 6; count of bases not matched to a gene: 9. Per the germline V gene, CDR1 is MNHEY and CDR2 is SVGEGT. This CDR3 comprises 14 residues. Libraries of bulk TCR were made by previously described methods (with listed TCR primers). In TCRdb, the PCR reads were re-called with MiXCR into one record per CDR3 protein. The sample comprises about 330,000 distinct CDR3 sequences, 24% of which are singletons, and approximately 0.74% rests with the top ten. The sample consisted of naive CD8+ T cells from blood, with Jurkat cell RNA spiked in. Subset given: FACS-sorted CD8+CD4-CCR7+CD45RA+ naive T cells. The receptor's source is a human donor in good health. Some libraries in this study had Jurkat cell RNA spiked in. The V call is TRBV6-2 or TRBV6-3, the J call TRBJ1-1, with TRBD1 matching over 8 bases. In DNA, the CDR3 is TGTGCCAGCAGCCTCATGACAGGGGTACCTGAAGCTTTCTTT. It codes for CASSLMTGVPEAFF.